This T cell receptor beta chain derives from a study of blood T cell repertoires in COVID-19. Study-wide context: The United States, Italy and Spain supplied acute and convalescent COVID-19 samples.

Sequenced by immunoSEQ multiplex PCR; TCRdb stores in-frame clones only, minus some. The sample has about 270,000 clones, 86% seen once. Germline CDR1 SGDLS, CDR2 YYNGEE. This CDR3 has 15 amino acids. Germline trimming cut 3 bases from V and 4 bases from J; bases unmatched to any gene: 7. The gene calls are TRBV9 and TRBJ2-3, with 8 bases that match TRBD2. The clonotype comes from a man in his forties who had recovered from COVID-19. Sequenced: peripheral blood. In DNA form, the CDR3 reads TGTGCCAGCAGCGCGAGCGGGAGAGGAGCAGATACGCAGTATTTT. This codes for CASSASGRGADTQYF.